This is a list of T cell receptor beta chains from one sample in a study of T-cell reconstitution after alpha-beta-depleted transplantation in children. From the PCR reads, TCRdb called clonotypes with MiXCR, one entry per CDR3 protein. The sample has 330,000 or so distinct CDR3 sequences, roughly a tenth seen once; the top ten hold 7.5%. The material was PBMCs, obtained before TCRalphabeta/CD19-depleted stem cell transplant. The receptors derive from a boy in the first two years of life with acute myeloid leukemia, due to receive a stem cell transplant. Both conserved end residues are part of each CDR3. D genes are given only for firm matches. Size tells how often a clone was seen (once, few, many) or the class of an expanded clone, and some rows leave it out.

j_call d_call v_call clone_size cdr3_nt cdr3_aa
TRBJ2-3 TRBD2 TRBV7-2 many TGTGCCAGCAGCTTTTGGTCTAGCGGATTCGGAATAGGGCCAGATACGCAGTATTTT CASSFWSSGFGIGPDTQYF
TRBJ2-1 - TRBV20-1 - TGCAGTGCTAGATGGCAGGGGGGGATCCCCCCTCTAAATGAGCAGTTCTTC CSARWQGGIPPLNEQFF
TRBJ2-2 - TRBV5-1 many TGCGCCAGCAACGAAGGGTACACCGGGGAGCTGTTTTTT CASNEGYTGELFF
TRBJ2-7 - TRBV4-3 many TGCGCCAGCAGCTCCTCGACTCGGTACGAGCAGTACTTC CASSSSTRYEQYF
TRBJ2-3 TRBD2 TRBV15 many TGTGCCACCAGCAGATCCTCGTTAGCGGGGGACACAGATACGCAGTATTTT CATSRSSLAGDTDTQYF
TRBJ2-1 - TRBV11-2 many TGTGCCAGCAGGTTCCTAGGGGGGGATGAGCAGTTCTTC CASRFLGGDEQFF
TRBJ2-7 - TRBV6-5 few TGTGCCAGCAGTTACGTTTCAGGGATCTACGAGCAGTACTTC CASSYVSGIYEQYF
TRBJ2-3 - TRBV6-1 many TGTGCCAGCAGTGAAATGTACAGCACAGATACGCAGTATTTT CASSEMYSTDTQYF
TRBJ2-5 - TRBV20-1 - TGCAGTGCCACGATAGCGACTACCCAAGAGACCCAGTCCTTC CSATIATTQETQSF
TRBJ1-6 - TRBV27 few TGTGCCAGCAGTTTAAGACACCTAAATTCACCCCTCCACTTT CASSLRHLNSPLHF
TRBJ1-1 - TRBV7-3 - TGTGCCAGCAGCTTAATAGGGTCCACTGAAGCTTTCTTT CASSLIGSTEAFF
TRBJ2-7 TRBD1 TRBV4-3 many TGCGCCAGCAGCCAAGGGACAGGGAGCTCCTACGAGCAGTACTTC CASSQGTGSSYEQYF
TRBJ1-5 - TRBV7-9 many TGTGCCAGCAGCCAAGGCCATCAGCCCCAGCATTTT CASSQGHQPQHF
TRBJ2-7 - TRBV28 many TGTGCCAGCAGTTTAAAGCTTTACGAGCAGTACTTC CASSLKLYEQYF
TRBJ2-1 TRBD2 TRBV5-1 many TGCGCCAGCCGCCGCCCTGGGACTAGTTCCTACAATGAGCAGTTCTTC CASRRPGTSSYNEQFF
TRBJ2-5 - TRBV28 - TGTGCCAGCAGTTTAGTGCTGGCGGGGCCGGCCCTTTTC CASSLVLAGPALF
TRBJ2-1 - TRBV4-3 few TGCGCCAGCAGCCAAGATGGGCGAGCGTACAATGAGCAGTTCTTC CASSQDGRAYNEQFF
TRBJ2-7 TRBD1 TRBV29-1 many TGCAGCGTTGGGGGGACAGGCGCGTCCGAGCAGTACTTC CSVGGTGASEQYF
TRBJ2-7 TRBD2 TRBV5-1 few TGCGCCAGCAGGGGCGCGGGAGGAGACGAGCAGTACTTC CASRGAGGDEQYF
TRBJ1-5 TRBD1 TRBV12-3/TRBV12-4 many TGTGCCAGCACCCCGGGACAGGGGCCCAATCAGCCCCAGCATTTT CASTPGQGPNQPQHF
TRBJ1-5 - TRBV4-3 few TGCGCCAGCAGCCAAACCAACGGCCAGCCCCAGCATTTT CASSQTNGQPQHF
TRBJ1-2 - TRBV15 few TGTGCCACCAGCAGAGATCTAAGGCAGGGGCGAGGAGGCTACACCTTC CATSRDLRQGRGGYTF